This TCR beta chain was sequenced during a study of cytomegalovirus exposure and HLA in healthy donors. General study points: Confirmation was obtained in vitro that a few CMV-associated chains are specific for CMV antigens. Investigators reported 150 to 200 TCR beta chains as tied to cytomegalovirus. In a later analysis, first-cohort TCR clusters were found to tend to co-occur in the 100 to 150 validation repertoires. Usually a TCR sequence was rare, but some public TCRs were found in many donors.

J was trimmed by 8 bases and V by 3 bases; bases with no gene match: 3. Germline CDR1 reads SEHNR; CDR2 reads FQNEAQ (reference sequence). CDR3 length equals 14 residues. Only in-frame clones appear in the TCRdb table, and some are missing; sequencing was by immunoSEQ multiplex PCR. The data hold some 350,000 clones, with about 85% observed a single time. A word on this clone: Its matching antigen is unknown.

This chain uses TRBV7-9 with TRBJ2-1; TRBD1 matches at 11 bases. The TCR comes from a woman aged 25 to 39 in good health and CMV-seropositive. The sample was PBMCs. CDR3 sequence: CASSFGQGAYEQFF. In nucleotides, the CDR3 is TGTGCCAGCAGCTTCGGACAGGGGGCCTATGAGCAGTTCTTC.